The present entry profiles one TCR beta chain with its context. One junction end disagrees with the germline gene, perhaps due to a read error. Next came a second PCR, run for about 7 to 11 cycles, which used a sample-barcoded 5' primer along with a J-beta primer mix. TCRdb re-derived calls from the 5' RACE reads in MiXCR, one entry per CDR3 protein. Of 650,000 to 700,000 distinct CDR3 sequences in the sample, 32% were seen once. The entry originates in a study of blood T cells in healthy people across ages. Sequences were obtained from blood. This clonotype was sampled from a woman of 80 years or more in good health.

CDR3 DNA sequence: TGCGTCAGCAGCTTGACAGGGGGCAACGATCAGCCCCAGCATTTT. Protein sequence: CVSSLTGGNDQPQHF. The chain recombines TRBV5-1 with TRBJ1-5; 10 bases agree with TRBD1. Germline CDR1 reads SGHRS; CDR2 reads YFSETQ. CDR3 length: 15 amino acids.